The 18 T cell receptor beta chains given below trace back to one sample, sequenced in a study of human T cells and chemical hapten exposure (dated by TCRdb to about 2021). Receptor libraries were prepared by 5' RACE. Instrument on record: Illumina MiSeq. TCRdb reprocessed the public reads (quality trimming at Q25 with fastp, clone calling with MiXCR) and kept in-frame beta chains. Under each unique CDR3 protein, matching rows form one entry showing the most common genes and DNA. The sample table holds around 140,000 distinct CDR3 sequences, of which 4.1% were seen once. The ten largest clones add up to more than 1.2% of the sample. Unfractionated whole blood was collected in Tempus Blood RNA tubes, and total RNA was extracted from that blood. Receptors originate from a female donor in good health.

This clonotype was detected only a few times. The CDR3 is CASSAYRYGYTF. The CDR3 DNA sequence: TGTGCCAGCAGCGCTTACCGCTATGGCTACACCTTC. V is TRBV12-3 or TRBV12-4 and J is TRBJ1-2; D remains unclear. The CDR3 is 12 amino acids. V was trimmed by 6 bases and J by 4 bases, leaving 9 bases between them.

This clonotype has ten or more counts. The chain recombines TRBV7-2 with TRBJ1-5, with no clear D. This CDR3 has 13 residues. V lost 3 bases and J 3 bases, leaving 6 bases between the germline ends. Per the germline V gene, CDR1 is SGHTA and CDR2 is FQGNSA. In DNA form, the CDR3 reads TGTGCCAGCAGCTTTTATTACAATCAGCCCCAGCATTTT. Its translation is CASSFYYNQPQHF.

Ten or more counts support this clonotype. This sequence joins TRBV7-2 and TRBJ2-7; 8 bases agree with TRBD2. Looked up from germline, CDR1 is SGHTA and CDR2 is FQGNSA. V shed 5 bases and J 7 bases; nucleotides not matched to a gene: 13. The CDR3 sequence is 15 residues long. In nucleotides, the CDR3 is TGTGCCAGCAGCCGGACCGGGGGGGCGGTAGTAGAGCAGTACTTC. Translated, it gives CASSRTGGAVVEQYF.

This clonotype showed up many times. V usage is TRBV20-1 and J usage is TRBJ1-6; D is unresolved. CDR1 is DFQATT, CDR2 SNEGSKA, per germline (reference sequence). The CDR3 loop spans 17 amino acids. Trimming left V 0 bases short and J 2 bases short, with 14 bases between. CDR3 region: CSARDNGPRTYNSPLHF. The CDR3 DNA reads TGCAGTGCTAGAGATAATGGGCCTAGGACCTATAATTCACCCCTCCACTTT.

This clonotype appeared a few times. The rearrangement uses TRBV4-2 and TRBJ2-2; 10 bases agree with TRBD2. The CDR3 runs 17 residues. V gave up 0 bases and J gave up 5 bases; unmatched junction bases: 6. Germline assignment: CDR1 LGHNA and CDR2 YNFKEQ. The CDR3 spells CASSQDGLAGDTGELFF. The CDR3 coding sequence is TGTGCCAGCAGCCAAGATGGGCTAGCGGGGGATACCGGGGAGCTGTTTTTT.

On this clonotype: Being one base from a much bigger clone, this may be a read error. For the CDR3, the DNA is TGCAGTGCTAGAGATCTCGCAGAAACGCAGTATTTT. It codes for CSARDLAETQYF. J is TRBJ2-3 and V is TRBV20-1; D is ambiguous. Germline V lookup: CDR1 DFQATT, CDR2 SNEGSKA (reference sequence). The CDR3 is 12 residues long.

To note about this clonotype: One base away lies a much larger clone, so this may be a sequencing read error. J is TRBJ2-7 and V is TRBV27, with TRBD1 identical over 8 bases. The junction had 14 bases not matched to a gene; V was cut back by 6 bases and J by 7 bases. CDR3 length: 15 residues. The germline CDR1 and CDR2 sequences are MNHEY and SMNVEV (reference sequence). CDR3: CASRAHRTGGREQYF. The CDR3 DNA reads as TGTGCCAGCAGGGCACACCGTACAGGGGGTAGAGAGCAGTACTTC.

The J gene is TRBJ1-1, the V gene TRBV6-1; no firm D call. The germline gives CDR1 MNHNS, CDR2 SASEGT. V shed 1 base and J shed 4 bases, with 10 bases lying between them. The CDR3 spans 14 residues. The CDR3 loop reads CASSEDSRITEAFF. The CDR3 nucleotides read TGTGCCAGCAGTGAAGACAGTAGGATCACTGAAGCTTTCTTT.

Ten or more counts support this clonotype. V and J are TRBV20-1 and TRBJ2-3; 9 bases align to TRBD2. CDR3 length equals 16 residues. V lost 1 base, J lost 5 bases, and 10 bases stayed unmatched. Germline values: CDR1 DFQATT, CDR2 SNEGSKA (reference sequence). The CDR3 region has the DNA TGCAGTGCTAGAGTTCGGCTAGCGGGGCCGCAAGATACGCAGTATTTT. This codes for CSARVRLAGPQDTQYF.

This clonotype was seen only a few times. CDR3 nucleotide sequence: TGTGCCAGCAGCGGGGGACTAGTCCGCTACAATGAGCAGTTCTTC. Residues: CASSGGLVRYNEQFF. The J gene is TRBJ2-1, the V gene TRBV7-2; 8 nucleotides agree with TRBD2. V was pared by 5 bases and J by 3 bases, with 6 bases of the junction left unmatched. Germline CDR1 reads SGHTA; CDR2 reads FQGNSA. The CDR3 has 15 residues.

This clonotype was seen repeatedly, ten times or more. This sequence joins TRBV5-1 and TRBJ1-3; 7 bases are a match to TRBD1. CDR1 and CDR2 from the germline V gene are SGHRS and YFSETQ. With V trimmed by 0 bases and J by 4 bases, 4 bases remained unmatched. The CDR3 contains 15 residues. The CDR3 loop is CASSLGDRDGNTIYF. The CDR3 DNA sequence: TGCGCCAGCAGCTTGGGAGACAGGGACGGAAACACCATATATTTT.

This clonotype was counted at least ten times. The CDR3 sequence: CSADGTGGLTDTQYF. The CDR3 DNA sequence: TGCAGCGCTGACGGGACGGGGGGGCTGACAGATACGCAGTATTTT. This chain connects TRBV29-1 to TRBJ2-3, with TRBD2 identical over 8 bases. This CDR3 region has 15 residues. Looked up from germline, CDR1 is SQVTM and CDR2 is ANQGSEA. V shed 7 bases and J 3 bases; nucleotides not matched to a gene: 12.

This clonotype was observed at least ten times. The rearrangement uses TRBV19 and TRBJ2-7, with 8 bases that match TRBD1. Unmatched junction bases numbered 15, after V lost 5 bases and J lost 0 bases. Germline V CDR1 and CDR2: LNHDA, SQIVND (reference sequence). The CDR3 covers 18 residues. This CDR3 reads CASSPRTGMGHSSYEQYF. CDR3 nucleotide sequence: TGTGCCAGTAGTCCGCGGACAGGGATGGGCCATAGCTCCTACGAGCAGTACTTC.

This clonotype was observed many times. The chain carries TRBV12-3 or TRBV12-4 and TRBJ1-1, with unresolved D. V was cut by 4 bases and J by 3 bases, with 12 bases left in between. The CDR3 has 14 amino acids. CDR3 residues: CASSSRRLYTEAFF. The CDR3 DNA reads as TGTGCCAGCAGTTCCCGGCGGTTATACACTGAAGCTTTCTTT.

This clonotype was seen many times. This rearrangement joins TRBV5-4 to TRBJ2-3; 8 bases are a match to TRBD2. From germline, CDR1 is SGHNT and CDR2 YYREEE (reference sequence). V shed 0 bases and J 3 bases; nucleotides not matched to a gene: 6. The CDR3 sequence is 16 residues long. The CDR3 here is CASSLGPSGGTDTQYF. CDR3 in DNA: TGTGCCAGCAGCTTGGGGCCGAGCGGGGGAACAGATACGCAGTATTTT.

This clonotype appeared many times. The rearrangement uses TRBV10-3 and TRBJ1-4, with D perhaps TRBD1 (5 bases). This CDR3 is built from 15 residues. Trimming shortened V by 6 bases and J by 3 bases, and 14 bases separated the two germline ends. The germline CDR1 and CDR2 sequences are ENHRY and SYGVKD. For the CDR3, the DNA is TGTGCCATCAGGCGTACAGGAGATCCTAATGAAAAACTGTTTTTT. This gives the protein CAIRRTGDPNEKLFF.

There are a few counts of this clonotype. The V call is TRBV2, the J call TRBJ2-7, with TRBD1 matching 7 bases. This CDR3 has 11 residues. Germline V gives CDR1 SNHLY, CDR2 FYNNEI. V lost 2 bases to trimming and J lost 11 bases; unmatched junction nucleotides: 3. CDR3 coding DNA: TGTGCCAGCAGTGAAACAGGGGTGGAGTACTTC. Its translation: CASSETGVEYF.

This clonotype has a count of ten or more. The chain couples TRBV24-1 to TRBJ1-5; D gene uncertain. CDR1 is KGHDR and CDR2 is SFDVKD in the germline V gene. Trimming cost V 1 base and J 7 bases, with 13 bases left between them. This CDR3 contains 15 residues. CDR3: CATSDFLGVRQPQHF. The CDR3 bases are TGTGCCACCAGTGATTTCCTCGGGGTGAGACAGCCCCAGCATTTT.